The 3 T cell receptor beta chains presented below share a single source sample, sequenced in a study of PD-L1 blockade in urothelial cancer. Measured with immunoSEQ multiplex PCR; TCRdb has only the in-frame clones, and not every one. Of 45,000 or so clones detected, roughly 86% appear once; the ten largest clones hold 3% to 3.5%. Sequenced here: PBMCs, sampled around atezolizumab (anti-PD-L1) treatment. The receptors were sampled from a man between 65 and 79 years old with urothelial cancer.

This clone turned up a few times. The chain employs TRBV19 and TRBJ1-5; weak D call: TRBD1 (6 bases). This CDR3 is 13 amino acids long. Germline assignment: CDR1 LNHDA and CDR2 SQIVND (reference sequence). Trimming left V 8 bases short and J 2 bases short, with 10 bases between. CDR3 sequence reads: CASHRARNQPQHF. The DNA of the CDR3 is TGTGCCAGTCACAGGGCTCGCAATCAGCCCCAGCATTTT.

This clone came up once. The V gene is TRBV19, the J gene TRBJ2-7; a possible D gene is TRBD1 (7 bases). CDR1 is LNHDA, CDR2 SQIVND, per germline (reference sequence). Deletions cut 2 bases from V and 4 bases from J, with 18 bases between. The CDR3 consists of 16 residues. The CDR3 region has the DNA TGTGCCAGTAGTATATCAGGGGGGACCCTCGGGTACGAGCAGTACTTC. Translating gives CASSISGGTLGYEQYF.

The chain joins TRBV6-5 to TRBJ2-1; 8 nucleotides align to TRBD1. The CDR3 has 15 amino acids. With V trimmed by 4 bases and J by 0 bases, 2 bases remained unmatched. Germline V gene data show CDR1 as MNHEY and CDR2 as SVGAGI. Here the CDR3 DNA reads TGTGCCAGCAGTTCTACAGGGGGCTCCTACAATGAGCAGTTCTTC. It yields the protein CASSSTGGSYNEQFF.